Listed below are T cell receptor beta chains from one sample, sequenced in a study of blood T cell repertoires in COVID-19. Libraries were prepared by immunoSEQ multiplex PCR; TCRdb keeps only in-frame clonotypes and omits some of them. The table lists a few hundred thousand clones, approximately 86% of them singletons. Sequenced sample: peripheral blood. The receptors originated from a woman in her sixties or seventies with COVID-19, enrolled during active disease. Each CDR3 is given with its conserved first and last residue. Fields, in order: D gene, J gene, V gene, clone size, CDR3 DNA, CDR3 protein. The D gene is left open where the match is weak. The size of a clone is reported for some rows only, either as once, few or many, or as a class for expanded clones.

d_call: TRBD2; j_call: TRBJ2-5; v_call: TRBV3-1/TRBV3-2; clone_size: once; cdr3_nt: TGTGCCAGCAGTCTTGGACTAGCGGGAGGAATAGGAGAGACCCAGTACTTC; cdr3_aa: CASSLGLAGGIGETQYF
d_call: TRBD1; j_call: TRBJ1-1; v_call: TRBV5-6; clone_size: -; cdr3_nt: TGTGCCAGCAGCCTCCGGGACAGGGTTGTGACTGAAGCTTTCTTT; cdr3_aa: CASSLRDRVVTEAFF
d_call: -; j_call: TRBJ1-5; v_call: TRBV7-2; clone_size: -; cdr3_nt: TGTGCCAGCAGCCTTTCCTTAAATCAGCCCCAGCATTTT; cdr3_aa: CASSLSLNQPQHF
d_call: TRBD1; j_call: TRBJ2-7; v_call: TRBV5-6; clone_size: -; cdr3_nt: TGTGCCAGCAGCTTCTTAAGGGGGCGCAGCGAGCAGTACTTC; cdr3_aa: CASSFLRGRSEQYF
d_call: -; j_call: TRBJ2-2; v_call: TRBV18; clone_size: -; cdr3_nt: TGTGCCAGCTCACCAATCCCAAACACCGGGGAGCTGTTTTTT; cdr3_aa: CASSPIPNTGELFF
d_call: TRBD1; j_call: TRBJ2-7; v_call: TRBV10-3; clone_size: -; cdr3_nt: TGTGCCATCAGTTCACCCGGACAGGGGGACTCCTACGAGCAGTACTTC; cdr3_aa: CAISSPGQGDSYEQYF
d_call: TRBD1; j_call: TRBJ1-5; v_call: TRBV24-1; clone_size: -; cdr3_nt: TGTGCCACCAGTGAGGGGGGACAGGGGGCGGTTCAGCCCCAGCATTTT; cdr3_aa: CATSEGGQGAVQPQHF
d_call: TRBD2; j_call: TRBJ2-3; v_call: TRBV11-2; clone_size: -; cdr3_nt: TGTGCCAGCAGCTTATTCGCTGCGGGGGGCACAGATACGCAGTATTTT; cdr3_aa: CASSLFAAGGTDTQYF
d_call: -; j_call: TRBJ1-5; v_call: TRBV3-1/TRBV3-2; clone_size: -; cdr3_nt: TGTGCCAGCAGCCAAGGTGGGAGGGATCATCAGCCCCAGCATTTT; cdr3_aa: CASSQGGRDHQPQHF
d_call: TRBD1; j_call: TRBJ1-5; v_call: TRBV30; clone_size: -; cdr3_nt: TGTGCCTGGAGCACAGGGGGCAATCAGCCCCAGCATTTT; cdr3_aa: CAWSTGGNQPQHF
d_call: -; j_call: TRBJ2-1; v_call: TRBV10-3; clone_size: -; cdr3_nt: TGTGCCATCAGTGGACAGTACAATGAGCAGTTCTTC; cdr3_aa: CAISGQYNEQFF
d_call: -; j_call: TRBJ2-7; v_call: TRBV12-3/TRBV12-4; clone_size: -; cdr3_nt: TGTGCCAGCACCCTGGGGGCCATGTACGAGCAGTACTTC; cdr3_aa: CASTLGAMYEQYF
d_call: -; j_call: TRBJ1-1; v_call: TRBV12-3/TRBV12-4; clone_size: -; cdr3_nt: TGTGCCAGCAGTCCCATGGTGGCCACTGAAGCTTTCTTT; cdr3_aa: CASSPMVATEAFF
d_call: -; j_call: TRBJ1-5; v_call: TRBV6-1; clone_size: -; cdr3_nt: TGTGCCAGCAGTGAATCTGAGGGAATCAATCAGCCCCAGCATTTT; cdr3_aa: CASSESEGINQPQHF
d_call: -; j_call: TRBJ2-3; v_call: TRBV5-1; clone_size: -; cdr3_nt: TGCGCCAGCAGCTTGGACACTAAAGGCACAGATACGCAGTATTTT; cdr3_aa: CASSLDTKGTDTQYF
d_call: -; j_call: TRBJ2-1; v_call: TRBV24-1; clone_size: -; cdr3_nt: TGTGCCACCAGGCCAACAGGGTCTACTGAGCAGTTCTTC; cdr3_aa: CATRPTGSTEQFF
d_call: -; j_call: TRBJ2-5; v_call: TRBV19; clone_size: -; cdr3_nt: TGTGCCAGTAGCTACCTCGGGATGCGAGAGACCCAGTACTTC; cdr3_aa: CASSYLGMRETQYF
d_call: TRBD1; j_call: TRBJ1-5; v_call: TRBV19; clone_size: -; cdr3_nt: TGTGCCAGTAGTTCGCAGGGGGCCACAAGTAATCAGCCCCAGCATTTT; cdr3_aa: CASSSQGATSNQPQHF
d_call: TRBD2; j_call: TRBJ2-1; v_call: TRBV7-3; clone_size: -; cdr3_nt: TGTGCCAGCAGCCAAGTGGGGACTAGCGGGAGAAATGAGCAGTTCTTC; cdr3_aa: CASSQVGTSGRNEQFF
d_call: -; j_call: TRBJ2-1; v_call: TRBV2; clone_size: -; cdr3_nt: TGTGCCAGCGGTCCAACTTACAATGAGCAGTTCTTC; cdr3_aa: CASGPTYNEQFF
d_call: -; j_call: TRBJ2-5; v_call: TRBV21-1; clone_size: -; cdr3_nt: TGTGCCAGCAGCTGCGCGGGAAGTGGGGAGACCCAGTACTTC; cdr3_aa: CASSCAGSGETQYF
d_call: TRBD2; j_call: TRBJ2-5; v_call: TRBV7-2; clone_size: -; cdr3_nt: TGTGCCAGCAGCGGGAGGACTAGCGGGAGGGAGACCCAGTACTTC; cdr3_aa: CASSGRTSGRETQYF
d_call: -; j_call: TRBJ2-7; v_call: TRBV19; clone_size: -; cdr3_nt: TGTGCCAGTAGTATGGAGGGACAGACCTACGAGCAGTACTTC; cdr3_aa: CASSMEGQTYEQYF
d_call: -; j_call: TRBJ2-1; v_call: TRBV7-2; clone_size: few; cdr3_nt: TGTGCCAGCAGGGGGGCTAGCGGATACAATGAGCAGTTCTTC; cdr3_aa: CASRGASGYNEQFF
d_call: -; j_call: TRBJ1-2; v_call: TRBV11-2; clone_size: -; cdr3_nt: TGTGCCAGCAGCCCTAGGCCAGGGCCCAACTATGGCTACACCTTC; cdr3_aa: CASSPRPGPNYGYTF
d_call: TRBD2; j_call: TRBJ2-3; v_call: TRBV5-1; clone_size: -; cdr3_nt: TGCGCCAGCAGCTCTTTAGCGGGAGATGGTGATACGCAGTATTTT; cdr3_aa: CASSSLAGDGDTQYF
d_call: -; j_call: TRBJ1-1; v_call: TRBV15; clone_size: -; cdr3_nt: TGTGCCACCAGCAGGGTAGTGAACACTGAAGCTTTCTTT; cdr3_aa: CATSRVVNTEAFF
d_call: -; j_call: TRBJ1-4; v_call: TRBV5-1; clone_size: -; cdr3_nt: TGCGCCAGCAGCTTTGGAGACCGGACAACTAATGAAAAACTGTTTTTT; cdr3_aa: CASSFGDRTTNEKLFF
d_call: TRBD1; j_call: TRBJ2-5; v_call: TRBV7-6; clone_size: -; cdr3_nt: TGTGCCAGCAGCTTACCCACAGGGGGCCAAGAGACCCAGTACTTC; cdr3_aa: CASSLPTGGQETQYF
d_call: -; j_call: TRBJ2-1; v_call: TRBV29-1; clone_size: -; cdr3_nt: TGCAGCGTTGAAGAAGGTGGCGGCCTGGGGCAGTTCTTC; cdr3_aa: CSVEEGGGLGQFF
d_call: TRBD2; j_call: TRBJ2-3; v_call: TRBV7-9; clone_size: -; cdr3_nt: TGTGCCAGCAGCTTAGATCTAGCGGGAGTAGATACGCAGTATTTT; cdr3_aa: CASSLDLAGVDTQYF
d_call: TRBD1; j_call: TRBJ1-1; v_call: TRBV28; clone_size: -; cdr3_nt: TGTGCCAGCAGTAACCAGGGACAGGGTGGGACTGAAGCTTTCTTT; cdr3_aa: CASSNQGQGGTEAFF
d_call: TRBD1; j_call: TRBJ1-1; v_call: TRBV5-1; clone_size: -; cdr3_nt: TGCGCCAGCAGCTTGGGACAGGGCGCCGGGAACACTGAAGCTTTCTTT; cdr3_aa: CASSLGQGAGNTEAFF
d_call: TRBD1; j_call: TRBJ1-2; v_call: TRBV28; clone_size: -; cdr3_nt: TGTGCCAGCAGGAGAGTCGGGACAGGCTTTTTTGGCTACACCTTC; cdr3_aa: CASRRVGTGFFGYTF
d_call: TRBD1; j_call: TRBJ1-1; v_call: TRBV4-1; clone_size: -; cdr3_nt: TGCGCCAGCAGCCAAGATCCCGGGACAGGGATTATGAACACTGAAGCTTTCTTT; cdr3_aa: CASSQDPGTGIMNTEAFF
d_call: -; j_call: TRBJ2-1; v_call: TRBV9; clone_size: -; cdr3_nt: TGTGCCAGCAGCGTAGGTCAAGCTAGCGCCAATGAGCAGTTCTTC; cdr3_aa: CASSVGQASANEQFF
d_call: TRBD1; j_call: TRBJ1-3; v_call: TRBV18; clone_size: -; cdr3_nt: TGTGCCAGCTCACCACGGTCGAATGCAGGGGGCGATCCCGGAAACACCATATATTTT; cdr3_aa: CASSPRSNAGGDPGNTIYF
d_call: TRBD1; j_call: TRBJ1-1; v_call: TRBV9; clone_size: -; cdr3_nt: TGTGCCAGCAGCGTGTCCAATCAGGGGGGCACTGAAGCTTTCTTT; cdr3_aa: CASSVSNQGGTEAFF
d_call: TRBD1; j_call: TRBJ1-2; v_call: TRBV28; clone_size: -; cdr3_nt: TGTGCCAGCAGCCATGCAGGGGGACAAGAGTATGGCTACACCTTC; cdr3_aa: CASSHAGGQEYGYTF
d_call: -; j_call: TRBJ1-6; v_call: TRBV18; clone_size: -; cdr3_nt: TGTGCCAGCTCATACGATCTAGGATCACCCCTCCACTTT; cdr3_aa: CASSYDLGSPLHF
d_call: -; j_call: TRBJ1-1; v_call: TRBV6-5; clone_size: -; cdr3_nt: TGTGCCAGCAGTAACAGGGAGGGGGCTTTCTTT; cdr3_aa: CASSNREGAFF